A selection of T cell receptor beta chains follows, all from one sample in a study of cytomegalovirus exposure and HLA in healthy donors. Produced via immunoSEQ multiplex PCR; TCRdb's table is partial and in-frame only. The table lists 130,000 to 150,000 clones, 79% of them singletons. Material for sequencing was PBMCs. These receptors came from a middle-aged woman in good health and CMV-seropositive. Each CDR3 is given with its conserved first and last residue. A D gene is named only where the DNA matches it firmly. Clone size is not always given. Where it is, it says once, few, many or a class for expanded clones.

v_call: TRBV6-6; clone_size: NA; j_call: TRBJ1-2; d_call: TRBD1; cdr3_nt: TGTGCCAGCAGTTACCTACAGGGGCGGTCCTATGGCTACACCTTC; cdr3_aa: CASSYLQGRSYGYTF
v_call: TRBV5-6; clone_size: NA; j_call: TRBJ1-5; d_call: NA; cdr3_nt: TGTGCCAGCAGCCGCAGGGGATTCAATCAGCCCCAGCATTTT; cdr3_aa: CASSRRGFNQPQHF
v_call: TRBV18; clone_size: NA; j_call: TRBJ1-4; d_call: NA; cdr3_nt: TGTGCCAGCTCACCACAGAGGGAGGGGGAAAAACTGTTTTTT; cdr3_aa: CASSPQREGEKLFF
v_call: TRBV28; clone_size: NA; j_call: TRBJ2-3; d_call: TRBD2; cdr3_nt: TGTGCCAGCAGCCAGCTAGCGGGGGCCCCCCGGGATACGCAGTATTTT; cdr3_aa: CASSQLAGAPRDTQYF
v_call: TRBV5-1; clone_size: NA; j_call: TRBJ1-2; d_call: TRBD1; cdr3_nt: TGCGCCAGCAGCTTGGGACAGGGGGCGAATGGCTACACCTTC; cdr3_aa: CASSLGQGANGYTF
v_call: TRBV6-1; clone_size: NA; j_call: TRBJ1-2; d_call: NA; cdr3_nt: TGTGCCAGCAGTGAATTGGGGGCGAATAACTATGGCTACACCTTC; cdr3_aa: CASSELGANNYGYTF
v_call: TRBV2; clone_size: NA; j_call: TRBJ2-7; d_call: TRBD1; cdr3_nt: TGTGCCAGCAGCTTGGACAGGGCATACTCCTACGAGCAGTACTTC; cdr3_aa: CASSLDRAYSYEQYF
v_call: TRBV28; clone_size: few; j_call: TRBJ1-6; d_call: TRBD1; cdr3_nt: TGTGCCAGCAGGTATAAGCGGGACAGGTGGGCCCACTTT; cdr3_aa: CASRYKRDRWAHF
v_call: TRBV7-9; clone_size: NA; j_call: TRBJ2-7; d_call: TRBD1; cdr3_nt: TGTGCCAGCAGCGTCGGGACAGACTACGAGCAGTACTTC; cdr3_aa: CASSVGTDYEQYF
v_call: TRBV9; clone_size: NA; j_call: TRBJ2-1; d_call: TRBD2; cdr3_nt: TGTGCCAGCAGCGCCACTAGCGGGGGGGCTTATGAGCAGTTCTTC; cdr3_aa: CASSATSGGAYEQFF
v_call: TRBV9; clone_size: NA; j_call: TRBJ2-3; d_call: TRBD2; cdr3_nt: TGTGCCAGCAGCGTAGCGGGGGGGCAAGATACGCAGTATTTT; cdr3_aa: CASSVAGGQDTQYF
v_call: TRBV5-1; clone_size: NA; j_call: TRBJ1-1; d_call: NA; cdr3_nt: TGCGCCAGCGCCGGACAAAACACTGAAGCTTTCTTT; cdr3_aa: CASAGQNTEAFF
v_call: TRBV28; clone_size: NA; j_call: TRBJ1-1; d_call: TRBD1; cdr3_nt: TGTGCCAGCCCCGGGGCCAGGGGGACCGACATGAACACTGAAGCTTTCTTT; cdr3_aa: CASPGARGTDMNTEAFF
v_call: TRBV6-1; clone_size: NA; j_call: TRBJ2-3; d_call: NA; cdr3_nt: TGTGCCAGCAGTGAAAGACGAGGTGGGACAGATACGCAGTATTTT; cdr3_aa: CASSERRGGTDTQYF
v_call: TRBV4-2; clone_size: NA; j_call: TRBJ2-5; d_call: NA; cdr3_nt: TGTGCCAGCAGCCAAGATCCTAGAGAGACCCAGTACTTC; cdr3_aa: CASSQDPRETQYF
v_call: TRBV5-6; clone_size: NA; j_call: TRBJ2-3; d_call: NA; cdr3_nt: TGTGCCAGCAGCTTGGACAGGATTTACACAGATACGCAGTATTTT; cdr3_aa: CASSLDRIYTDTQYF
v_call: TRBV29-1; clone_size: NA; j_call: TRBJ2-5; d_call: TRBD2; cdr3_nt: TGCAGCGTAGGGGGACTAGCGGGGAAACAAGAGACCCAGTACTTC; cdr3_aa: CSVGGLAGKQETQYF
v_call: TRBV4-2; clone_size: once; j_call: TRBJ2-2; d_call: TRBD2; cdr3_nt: TGTGCCAGCAGCCATAATCCAGGGCTAGCGGGAACTGGGGAGCTGTTTTTT; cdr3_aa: CASSHNPGLAGTGELFF
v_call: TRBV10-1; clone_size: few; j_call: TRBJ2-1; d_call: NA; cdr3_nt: TGCGCCAGCAGTGATCGTGTCAAAATCGGCTACAATGAGCAGTTCTTC; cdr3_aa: CASSDRVKIGYNEQFF
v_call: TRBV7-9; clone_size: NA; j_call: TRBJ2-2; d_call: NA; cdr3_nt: TGTGCCAGCAGCTTAGCCACTAACACCGGGGAGCTGTTTTTT; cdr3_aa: CASSLATNTGELFF
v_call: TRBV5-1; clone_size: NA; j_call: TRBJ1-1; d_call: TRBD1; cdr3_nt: TGCGCCAGCAGCTACTCAGGACAGGGACGAACTGAAGCTTTCTTT; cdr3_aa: CASSYSGQGRTEAFF
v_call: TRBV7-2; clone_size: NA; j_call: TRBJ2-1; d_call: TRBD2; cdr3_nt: TGTGCCAGCAGCTTAGGTACCGGGGGGGCTTACAATGAGCAGTTCTTC; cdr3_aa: CASSLGTGGAYNEQFF
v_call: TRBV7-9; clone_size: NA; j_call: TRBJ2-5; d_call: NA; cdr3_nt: TGTGCCAGCAGCCAAGGGGGAGAGACCCAGTACTTC; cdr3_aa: CASSQGGETQYF
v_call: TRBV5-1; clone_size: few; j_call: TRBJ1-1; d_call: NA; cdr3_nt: TGCGCCAGCAGCCCGGGAGGGCGGTGGACTGAAGCTTTCTTT; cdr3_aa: CASSPGGRWTEAFF
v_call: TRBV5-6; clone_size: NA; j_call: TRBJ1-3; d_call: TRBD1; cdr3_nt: TGTGCCAGCGGAAAAGGACAGGGCGTATCCGGAAACACCATATATTTT; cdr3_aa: CASGKGQGVSGNTIYF
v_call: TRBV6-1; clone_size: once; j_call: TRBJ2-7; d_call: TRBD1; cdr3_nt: TGTGCCAGCAGTGGGCGACTCGGGACAGGGGGCCGGGCGTCCTACGAGCAGTACTTC; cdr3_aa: CASSGRLGTGGRASYEQYF
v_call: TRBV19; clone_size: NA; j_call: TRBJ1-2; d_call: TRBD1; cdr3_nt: TGTGCCAGTAGTACCCCAGGGGGACCTCGCTATGGCTACACCTTC; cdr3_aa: CASSTPGGPRYGYTF
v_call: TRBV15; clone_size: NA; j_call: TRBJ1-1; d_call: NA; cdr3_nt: TGTGCCACCAGCAGAGATCGCCTGACTGTGACTGAAGCTTTCTTT; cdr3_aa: CATSRDRLTVTEAFF
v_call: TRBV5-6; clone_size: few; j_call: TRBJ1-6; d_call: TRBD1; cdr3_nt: TGTGCCAGCAGCTTGCCGGGACAGGGAAGTTTCTCACCCCTCCACTTT; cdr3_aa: CASSLPGQGSFSPLHF
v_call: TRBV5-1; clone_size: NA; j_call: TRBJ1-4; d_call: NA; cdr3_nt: TGCGCCAGCAGCCGATTAGGTTCCCCCAGGGAAAAACTGTTTTTT; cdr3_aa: CASSRLGSPREKLFF
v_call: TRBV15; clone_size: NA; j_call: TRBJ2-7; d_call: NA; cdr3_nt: TGTGCCACCAGCTCGGACTTCTCCTACGAGCAGTACTTC; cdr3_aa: CATSSDFSYEQYF
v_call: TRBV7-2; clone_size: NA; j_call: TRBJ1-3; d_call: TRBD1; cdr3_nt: TGTGCCAGCAGCTTAGTAGGGGGCGCTGGAAACACCATATATTTT; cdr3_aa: CASSLVGGAGNTIYF
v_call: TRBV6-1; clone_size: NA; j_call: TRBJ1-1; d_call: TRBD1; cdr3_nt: TGTGCCACGGCAAGACAGGGAACTTTGACTGAAGCTTTCTTT; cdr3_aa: CATARQGTLTEAFF
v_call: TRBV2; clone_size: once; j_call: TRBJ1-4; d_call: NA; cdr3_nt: TGTGCCAGCCGTTTCGAGACAGGAGAAAATGAAAAACTGTTTTTT; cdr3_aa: CASRFETGENEKLFF
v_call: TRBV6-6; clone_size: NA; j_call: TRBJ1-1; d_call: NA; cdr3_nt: TGTGCCACTACCAGGCAGAAGAACACTGAAGCTTTCTTT; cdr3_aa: CATTRQKNTEAFF
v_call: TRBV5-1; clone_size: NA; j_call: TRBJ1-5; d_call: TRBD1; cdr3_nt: TGCGCCAGCAGCTTGGAGGCAGGGGGCGGCAATCAGCCCCAGCATTTT; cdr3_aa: CASSLEAGGGNQPQHF
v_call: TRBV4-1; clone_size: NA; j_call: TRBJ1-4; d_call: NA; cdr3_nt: TGCGCCAGCAGCCAAGAAGGGGGTTTTTCGGGGACAAAAGAAAAACTGTTTTTT; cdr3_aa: CASSQEGGFSGTKEKLFF
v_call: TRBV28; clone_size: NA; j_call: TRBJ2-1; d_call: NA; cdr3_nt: TGTGCCAGCAGTTTACTGAGCTCCTACAATGAGCAGTTCTTC; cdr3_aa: CASSLLSSYNEQFF
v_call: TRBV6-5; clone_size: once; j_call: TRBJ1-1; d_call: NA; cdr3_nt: TGTGCCAGCAGTTCCGGGACGGACAGCATACTCCTCAAAGCTTTCTTT; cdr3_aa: CASSSGTDSILLKAFF
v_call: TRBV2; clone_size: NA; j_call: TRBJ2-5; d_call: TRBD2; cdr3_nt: TGTGCCAGCAGCCAAGTGCGGGGGGAGACCCAGTACTTC; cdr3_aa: CASSQVRGETQYF
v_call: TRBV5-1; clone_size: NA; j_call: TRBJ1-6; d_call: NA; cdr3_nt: TGCGCCAGCAGCTTGGGGGGGCCTGAGTCACCCCTCCACTTT; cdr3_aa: CASSLGGPESPLHF
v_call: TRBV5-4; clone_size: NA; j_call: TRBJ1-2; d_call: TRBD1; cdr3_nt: TGTGCCAGCAGCCCCCGGGACAGGGGTTATGGCTACACCTTC; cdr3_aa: CASSPRDRGYGYTF
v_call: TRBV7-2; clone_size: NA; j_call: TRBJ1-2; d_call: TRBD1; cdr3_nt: TGTGCCAGCGGCGGACAGGGGGGTCACTATGGCTACACCTTC; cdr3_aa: CASGGQGGHYGYTF
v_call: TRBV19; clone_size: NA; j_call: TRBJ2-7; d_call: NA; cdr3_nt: TGTGCCAGAAATAGACAGTGGGCCACCTACGAGCAGTACTTC; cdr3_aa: CARNRQWATYEQYF
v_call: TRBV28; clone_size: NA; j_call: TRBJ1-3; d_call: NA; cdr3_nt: TGTGCCAGCACCCTCGGGGGGGTCTCTGGAAACACCATATATTTT; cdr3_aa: CASTLGGVSGNTIYF
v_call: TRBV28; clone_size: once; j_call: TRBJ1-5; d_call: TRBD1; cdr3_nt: TGTGCCAGCAGTTTAAGTGGCAGGGGGAGCAATCAGCCCCAGCATTTT; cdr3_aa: CASSLSGRGSNQPQHF
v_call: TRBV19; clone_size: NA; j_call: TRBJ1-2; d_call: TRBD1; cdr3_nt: TGTGCCAGTAGTGGAGACAGGGGCCGCTATGGCTACACCTTC; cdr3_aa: CASSGDRGRYGYTF
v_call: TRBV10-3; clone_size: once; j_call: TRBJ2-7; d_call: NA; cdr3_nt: TGTGCCATCAGTGCAGGGGCGGGTGACGAGCAGTACTTC; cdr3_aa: CAISAGAGDEQYF
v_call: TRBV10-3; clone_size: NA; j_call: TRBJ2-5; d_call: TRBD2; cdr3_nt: TGTGCCATCAGGGGGACTAACCAAGAGACCCAGTACTTC; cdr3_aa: CAIRGTNQETQYF
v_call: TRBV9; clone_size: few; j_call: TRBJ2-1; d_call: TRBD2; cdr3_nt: TGTGCCAGCAGCGCCCTAGCGGGGAATTACAATGAGCAGTTCTTC; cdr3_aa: CASSALAGNYNEQFF
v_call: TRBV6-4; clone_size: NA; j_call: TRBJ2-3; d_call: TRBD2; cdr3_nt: TGTGCCAGCAGTGACCAGGGCGGGAGTCTCACAGATACGCAGTATTTT; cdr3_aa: CASSDQGGSLTDTQYF
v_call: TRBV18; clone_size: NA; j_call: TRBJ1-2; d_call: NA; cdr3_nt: TGTGCCAGCTCACCATTTCCGGGAGAATATGGCTACACCTTC; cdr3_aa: CASSPFPGEYGYTF
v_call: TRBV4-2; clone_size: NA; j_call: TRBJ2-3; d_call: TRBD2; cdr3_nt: TGTGCCAGCAGCCAAGGGACTAGCGGGGGGGCCTTTACTAGCACAGATACGCAGTATTTT; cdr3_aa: CASSQGTSGGAFTSTDTQYF
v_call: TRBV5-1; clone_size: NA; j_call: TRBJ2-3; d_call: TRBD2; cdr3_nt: TGCGCCAGCAGCCCGACGGCTAGCGGGGGCTATACGCAGTATTTT; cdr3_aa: CASSPTASGGYTQYF